A single sample is the source of the 8 T cell receptor beta chains below, sequenced in a study of regulatory T cells in long-lasting Graves disease (dated by TCRdb to the early 2020s). The time point label here, explained by the study, means: persistent/refractory GD, antithyroid drugs over 5 years with positive TRAb. For both TCR sequencing and RNA sequencing, RNA was extracted from PBMCs using TRIzol. The library relied on multiplex PCR. The instrument was an Illumina HiSeq 4000. TCR beta libraries were built with iRepertoire HTBI primers and Arm-PCR amplification of CDR3 regions. The public reads were reanalyzed by TCRdb: fastp trimming at Q25, MiXCR alignment, in-frame beta chains only. All rows with the same CDR3 protein become a single entry with the most common DNA and genes. For this sample there are around 500,000 distinct CDR3 sequences; around 21% appear just once. The top ten clones comprise over 7.5% of the sample.

The input for sequencing was peripheral blood mononuclear cells (PBMCs), taken when the disease was refractory, from a patient treated with antithyroid drugs. All receptors derive from a female donor with Graves disease.

The table lists this clonotype with a few counts. The V gene is TRBV7-9, the J gene TRBJ2-7, with D possibly TRBD2 on 6 matching bases. With 2 bases removed from V and 5 bases from J, the gap between germline ends came to 13 bases. Germline V gene lookup returns CDR1 SEHNR and CDR2 FQNEAQ (reference sequence). This CDR3 has 14 amino acids. The CDR3, as DNA: TGTGCCAGCAGCTTAAGCGGAGGGAAGGACGAGCAGTACTTC. This encodes CASSLSGGKDEQYF.

There are a few counts of this clonotype. The gene calls are TRBV19 and TRBJ2-6; D remains ambiguous. CDR1 is LNHDA, CDR2 SQIVND, per germline (reference sequence). Between the trimmed V and J ends, which lost 0 bases and 10 bases, there was a span of 10 bases. This CDR3 has 14 amino acids. As DNA, the CDR3 is TGTGCCAGTAGTATAGATTATGGGATAAACGTCCTGACTTTC. Its translation is CASSIDYGINVLTF.

This clonotype has more than one count but fewer than ten. V gene TRBV4-1 combines with J gene TRBJ1-1; 7 bases fit TRBD1. CDR3 length equals 14 residues. V was clipped by 8 bases and J by 7 bases; unmatched bases: 13. The V gene's germline CDR1 is MGHRA and CDR2 YSYEKL. As DNA, the CDR3 is TGCGCCAGCGGACCCCAGGCAGGGGGGATTGAAGCTTTCTTT. Its protein is CASGPQAGGIEAFF.

This clonotype was picked up many times. The V gene is TRBV12-5, the J gene TRBJ1-1, with D unresolved. The CDR3 covers 15 residues. Germline V gene lookup returns CDR1 LGHNT and CDR2 FRNRAP. V was cut by 5 bases and J by 5 bases, with 18 bases left in between. The CDR3 reads CASGPPDGKRTEAFF. Here the CDR3 DNA reads TGTGCTAGTGGTCCCCCGGACGGGAAGAGGACTGAAGCTTTCTTT.

Many counts were recorded for this clonotype. The J gene is TRBJ2-5, the V gene TRBV28; 7 bases align to TRBD2. CDR1 and CDR2 from the germline V gene are MDHEN and SYDVKM. This CDR3 has 17 residues. J was trimmed by 5 bases and V by 6 bases; bases with no gene match: 18. CDR3 coding DNA: TGTGCCAGCAGACCCAGCGGGACCAGCGGAGGAGGGGAGACCCAGTACTTC. Its translation is CASRPSGTSGGGETQYF. The full variable domain, in which reference TRBV28 and TRBJ2-5 provide the parts outside the CDR3, is DVKVTQSSRYLVKRTGEKVFLECVQDMDHENMFWYRQDPGLGLRLIYFSYDVKMKEKGDIPEGYSVSREKKERFSLILESASTNQTSMYLCASRPSGTSGGGETQYFGPGTRLLVL.

The table lists this clonotype with a few counts. V gene TRBV5-4 combines with J gene TRBJ2-7; D perhaps matches TRBD1 (6 bases). This CDR3 comprises 15 residues. The germline CDR1 and CDR2 sequences are SGHNT and YYREEE (reference sequence). Trimming took off 1 base at V and 3 bases at J, with 14 bases between the two ends. Here the CDR3 reads CASSLFGGRDYEQYF. In nucleotides, the CDR3 is TGTGCCAGCAGCTTGTTTGGGGGCCGGGACTACGAGCAGTACTTC.

This clonotype was seen at least ten times. The V and J genes are TRBV4-2 and TRBJ2-6; D is perhaps TRBD2 (6 bases). CDR3 length: 18 amino acids. Trimming took 4 bases from V and 0 from J, leaving 16 bases between them. Germline CDR1 and CDR2: LGHNA and YNFKEQ. The CDR3 region has the DNA TGTGCCAGCAGCCCCTTCGGCGGGACCTTCTCTGGGGCCAACGTCCTGACTTTC. Translated, it gives CASSPFGGTFSGANVLTF.

The chain couples TRBV3-1 to TRBJ2-5, with D tentatively TRBD2 (5 bases). Germline V CDR1 and CDR2: LGHDT, YNNKEL (reference sequence). Trimming shortened V by 0 bases and J by 5 bases, and 10 bases separated the two germline ends. CDR3 length equals 14 residues. DNA for the CDR3: TGTGCCAGCAGCCAAGACCCAGCGGTCGAGACCCAGTACTTC. Translated: CASSQDPAVETQYF.